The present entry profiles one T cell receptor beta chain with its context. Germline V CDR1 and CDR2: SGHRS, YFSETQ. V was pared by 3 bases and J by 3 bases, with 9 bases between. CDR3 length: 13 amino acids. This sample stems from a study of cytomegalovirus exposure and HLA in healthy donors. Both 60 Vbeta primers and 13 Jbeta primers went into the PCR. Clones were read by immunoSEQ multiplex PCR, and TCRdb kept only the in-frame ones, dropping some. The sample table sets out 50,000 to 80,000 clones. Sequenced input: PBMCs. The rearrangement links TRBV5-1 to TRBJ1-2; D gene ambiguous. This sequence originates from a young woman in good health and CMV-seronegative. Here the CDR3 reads CASSSSADYGYTF. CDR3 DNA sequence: TGCGCCAGCAGCTCATCAGCGGACTATGGCTACACCTTC.